The source of this TCR beta chain is a study of early T cells in non-severe SARS-CoV-2 infection. TCRdb re-called the 5' RACE reads through MiXCR, storing one row per CDR3 protein. This table has tens of thousands of distinct CDR3 sequences, around 4.5% appearing once. By frequency in the sample, this clonotype is medium-sized. Germline V gives CDR1 SEHNR, CDR2 FQNEAQ (reference sequence). V lost 4 bases and J 1 base, leaving 22 bases between the germline ends. This CDR3 is built from 18 residues. The sequence came from an adult who was a healthcare worker with PCR-confirmed SARS-CoV-2 infection or an uninfected control (not recorded which). The rearrangement uses TRBV7-9 and TRBJ1-1; D possibly corresponds to TRBD1 (5 bases). The source material was whole blood. CDR3 loop: CASSSQAGRGLGNTEAFF. For the CDR3, the DNA is TGTGCCAGCAGCTCTCAAGCAGGGAGAGGGCTGGGGAACACTGAAGCTTTCTTT.